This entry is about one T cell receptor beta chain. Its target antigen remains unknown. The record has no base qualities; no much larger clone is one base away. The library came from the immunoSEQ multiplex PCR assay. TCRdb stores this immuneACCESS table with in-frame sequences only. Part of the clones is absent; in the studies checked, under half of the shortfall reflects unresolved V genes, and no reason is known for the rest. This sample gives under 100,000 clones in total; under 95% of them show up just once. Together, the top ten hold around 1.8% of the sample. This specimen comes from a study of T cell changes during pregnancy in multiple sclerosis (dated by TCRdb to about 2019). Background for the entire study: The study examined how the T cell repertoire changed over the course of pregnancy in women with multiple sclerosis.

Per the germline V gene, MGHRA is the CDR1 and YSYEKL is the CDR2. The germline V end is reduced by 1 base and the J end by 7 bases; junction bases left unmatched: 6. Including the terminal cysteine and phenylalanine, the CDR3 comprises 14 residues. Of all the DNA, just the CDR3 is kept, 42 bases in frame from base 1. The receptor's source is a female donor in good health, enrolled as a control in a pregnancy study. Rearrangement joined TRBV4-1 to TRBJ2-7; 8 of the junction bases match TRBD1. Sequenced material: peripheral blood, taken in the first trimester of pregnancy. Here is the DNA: TGCGCCAGCAGCCAAGGCAGGGGGCTGAGAGAGCAGTACTTC. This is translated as CASSQGRGLREQYF.